At least ten counts were recorded for the clone carrying this TCR beta chain. Its specificity is unknown. These data come from a study of T cells in Graves' hyperthyroidism and ophthalmopathy. Study results and limitations: Ophthalmopathy prediction by the model preceded onset by a median roughly 6 months. Most thyroid clonotypes that were expanded above 0.001 also turned up in blood.

Amplification of TCR beta CDR3 regions used RNA as the template. A set of HTBI primers served as the primers for a first-round RT-PCR of the TCR CDR3. Each CDR3 protein is one row after TCRdb ran MiXCR on the multiplex PCR reads. The data contain roughly 750,000 distinct CDR3 sequences, around 15% of them seen just once; the ten biggest clones take up approximately 8%. Germline CDR1 MNHEY, CDR2 SMNVEV (reference sequence). Trimming pared 4 bases from V and 8 bases from J, leaving 8 bases between. The CDR3 is 11 amino acids. On the basis of clinical symptoms, serum thyroxine and TRAb, thyroid ultrasound and orbital computed tomography, diagnoses were made. The PBMCs were taken from about 10 ml of fresh peripheral blood.

The receptor was isolated from a man between 18 and 35 years old with Graves' hyperthyroidism. V usage is TRBV27 and J usage is TRBJ2-5; D unresolved. Sequencing input: blood. The CDR3, as DNA: TGTGCCAGCAGTTCCAGAGCCACCCAGTACTTC. Protein sequence: CASSSRATQYF.